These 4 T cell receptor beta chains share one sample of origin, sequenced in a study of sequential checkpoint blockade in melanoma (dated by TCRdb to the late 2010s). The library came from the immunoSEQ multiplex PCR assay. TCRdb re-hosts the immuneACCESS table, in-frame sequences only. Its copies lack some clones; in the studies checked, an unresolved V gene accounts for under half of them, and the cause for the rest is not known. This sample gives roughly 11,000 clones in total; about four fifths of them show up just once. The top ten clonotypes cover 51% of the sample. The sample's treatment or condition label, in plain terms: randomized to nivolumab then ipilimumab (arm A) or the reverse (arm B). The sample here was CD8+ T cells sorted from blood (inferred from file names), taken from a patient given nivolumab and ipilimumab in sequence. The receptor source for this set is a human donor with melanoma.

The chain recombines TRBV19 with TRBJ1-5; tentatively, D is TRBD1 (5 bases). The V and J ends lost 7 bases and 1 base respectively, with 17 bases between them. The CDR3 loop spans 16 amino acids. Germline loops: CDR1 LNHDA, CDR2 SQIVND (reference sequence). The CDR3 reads CASNWEGRGSNQPQHF. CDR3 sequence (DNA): TGTGCCAGTAATTGGGAGGGGCGGGGGAGCAATCAGCCCCAGCATTTT.

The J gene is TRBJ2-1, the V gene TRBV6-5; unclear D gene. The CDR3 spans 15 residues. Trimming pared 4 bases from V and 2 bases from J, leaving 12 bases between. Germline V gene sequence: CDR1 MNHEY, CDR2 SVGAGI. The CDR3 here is CASSSLKTTYNEQFF. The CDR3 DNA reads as TGTGCCAGCAGTTCCCTAAAAACCACCTACAATGAGCAGTTCTTC.

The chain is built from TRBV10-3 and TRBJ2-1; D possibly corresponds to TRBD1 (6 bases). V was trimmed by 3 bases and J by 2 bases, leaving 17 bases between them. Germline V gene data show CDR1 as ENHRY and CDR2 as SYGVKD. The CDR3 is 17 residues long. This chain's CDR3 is CAISDNRRDTPYNEQFF. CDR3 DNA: TGTGCCATCAGTGACAACCGCCGGGACACCCCCTACAATGAGCAGTTCTTC.

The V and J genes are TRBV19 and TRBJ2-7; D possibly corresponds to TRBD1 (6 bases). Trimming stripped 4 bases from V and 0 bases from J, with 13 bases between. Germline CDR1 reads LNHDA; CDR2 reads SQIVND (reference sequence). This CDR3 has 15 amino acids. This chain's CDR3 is CASSSTGSSSYEQYF. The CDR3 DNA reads TGTGCCAGTAGTAGCACAGGGTCGAGCTCCTACGAGCAGTACTTC. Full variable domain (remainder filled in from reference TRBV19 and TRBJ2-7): DGGITQSPKYLFRKEGQNVTLSCEQNLNHDAMYWYRQDPGQGLRLIYYSQIVNDFQKGDIAEGYSVSREKKESFPLTVTSAQKNPTAFYLCASSSTGSSSYEQYFGPGTRLTVT.